This entry lists 5 T cell receptor beta chains sequenced from one sample in a study of cytomegalovirus exposure and HLA in healthy donors. 60 Vbeta and 13 Jbeta primers were used in PCR. This table comes from immunoSEQ multiplex PCR, and its TCRdb copy is limited to in-frame clones, with some not included. The top ten hold nearly 0.4% of the sample, which has 190,000 or so clones, about 85% seen once. The sequenced sample consisted of PBMCs. The receptors were gathered from a male donor in good health and CMV-seropositive.

The V call is TRBV4-3, the J call TRBJ2-7, with D tentatively TRBD2 (5 bases). Trimming cost V 3 bases and J 0 bases, with 18 bases left between them. Germline V gives CDR1 LGHNA, CDR2 YSLEER. The CDR3 runs 17 residues. CDR3 sequence reads: CASSQGLSGVRSYEQYF. The CDR3 coding sequence is TGCGCCAGCAGCCAGGGTCTCAGCGGAGTACGCTCCTACGAGCAGTACTTC.

The chain combines TRBV4-3 with TRBJ2-7; 10 bases fit TRBD2. The V segment lost 8 bases and the J segment 2 bases; nucleotides outside the gene matches: 6. The CDR3 sequence is 14 residues long. The germline CDR1 and CDR2 sequences are LGHNA and YSLEER. The chain's CDR3 is CASGPSGRAYEQYF. The DNA of the CDR3 is TGCGCCAGCGGGCCCAGCGGGAGGGCCTACGAGCAGTACTTC.

The chain has TRBV6-5 and TRBJ2-1; D perhaps matches TRBD1 (5 bases). Germline V gene sequence: CDR1 MNHEY, CDR2 SVGAGI. V lost 6 bases and J lost 0, with 12 bases in between. The CDR3 consists of 15 residues. The CDR3 DNA sequence: TGTGCCAGCAGCCGACAGCTCCTCTCCTACAATGAGCAGTTCTTC. This encodes CASSRQLLSYNEQFF.

The gene calls are TRBV11-2 and TRBJ1-6; D is ambiguous. The germline V gene encodes CDR1 SGHAT and CDR2 FQNNGV. The CDR3 is 14 residues long. The V and J ends lost 3 bases and 9 bases respectively, with 12 bases between them. DNA of the CDR3: TGTGCCAGCAGCTTCGGTGAGGTGGGTTCACCCCTCCACTTT. It translates to CASSFGEVGSPLHF.

This clone was observed a handful of times. The genes are TRBV18 and TRBJ1-1; D uncertain. Germline assignment: CDR1 KGHSH and CDR2 LQKENI. V was pared by 2 bases and J by 8 bases, with 6 bases between. The CDR3 covers 11 residues. The CDR3: CASSPTEEAFF. The CDR3 bases are TGTGCCAGCTCACCAACAGAAGAAGCTTTCTTT. Drawing the rest from reference TRBV18 and TRBJ1-1, the complete variable domain is NAGVMQNPRHLVRRRGQEARLRCSPMKGHSHVYWYRQLPEEGLKFMVYLQKENIIDESGMPKERFSAEFPKEGPSILRIQQVVRGDSAAYFCASSPTEEAFFGQGTRLTVV.